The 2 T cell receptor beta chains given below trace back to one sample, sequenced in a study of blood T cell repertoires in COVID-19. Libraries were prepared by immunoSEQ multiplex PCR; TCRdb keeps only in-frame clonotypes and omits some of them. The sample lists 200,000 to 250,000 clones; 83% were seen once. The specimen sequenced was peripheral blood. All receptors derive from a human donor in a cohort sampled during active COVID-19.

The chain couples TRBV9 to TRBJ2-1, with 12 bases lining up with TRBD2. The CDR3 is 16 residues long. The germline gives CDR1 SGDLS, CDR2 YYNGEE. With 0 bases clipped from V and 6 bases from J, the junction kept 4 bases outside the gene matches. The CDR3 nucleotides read TGTGCCAGCAGCGTAGCTCTAGCGGGGGGGCCCAATGAGCAGTTCTTC. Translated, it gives CASSVALAGGPNEQFF.

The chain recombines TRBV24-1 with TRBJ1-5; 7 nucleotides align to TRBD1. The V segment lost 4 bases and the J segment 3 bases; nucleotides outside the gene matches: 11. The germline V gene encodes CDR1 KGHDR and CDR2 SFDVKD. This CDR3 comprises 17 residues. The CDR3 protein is CATSDSVAGGPNQPQHF. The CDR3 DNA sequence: TGTGCCACCAGTGACTCGGTGGCAGGGGGACCCAATCAGCCCCAGCATTTT.